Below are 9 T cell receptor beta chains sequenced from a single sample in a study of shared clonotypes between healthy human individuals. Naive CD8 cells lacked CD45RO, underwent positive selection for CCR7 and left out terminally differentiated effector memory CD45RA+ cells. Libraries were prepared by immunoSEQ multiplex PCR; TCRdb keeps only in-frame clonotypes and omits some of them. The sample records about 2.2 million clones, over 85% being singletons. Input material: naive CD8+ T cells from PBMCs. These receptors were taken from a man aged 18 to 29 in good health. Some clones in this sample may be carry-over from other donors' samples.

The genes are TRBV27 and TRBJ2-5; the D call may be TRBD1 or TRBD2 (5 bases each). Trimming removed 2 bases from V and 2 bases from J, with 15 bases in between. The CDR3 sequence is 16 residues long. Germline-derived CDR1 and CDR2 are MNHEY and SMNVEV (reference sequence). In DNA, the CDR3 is TGTGCCAGCAGTTTACTTCCGGGACCCCAGCAAGAGACCCAGTACTTC. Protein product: CASSLLPGPQQETQYF.

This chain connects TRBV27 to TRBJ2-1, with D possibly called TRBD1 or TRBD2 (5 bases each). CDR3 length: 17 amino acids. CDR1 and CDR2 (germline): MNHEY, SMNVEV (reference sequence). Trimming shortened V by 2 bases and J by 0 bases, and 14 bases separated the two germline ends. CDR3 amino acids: CASSLPPGTGSYNEQFF. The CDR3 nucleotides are TGTGCCAGCAGTTTACCTCCGGGGACCGGCTCCTACAATGAGCAGTTCTTC.

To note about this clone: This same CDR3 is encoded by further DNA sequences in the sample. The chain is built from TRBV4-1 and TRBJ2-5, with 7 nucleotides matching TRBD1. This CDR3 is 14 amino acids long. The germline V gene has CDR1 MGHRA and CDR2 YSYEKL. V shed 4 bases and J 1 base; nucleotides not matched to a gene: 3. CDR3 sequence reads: CASSPRTGQETQYF. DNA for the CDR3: TGCGCCAGCAGCCCGCGGACAGGCCAAGAGACCCAGTACTTC.

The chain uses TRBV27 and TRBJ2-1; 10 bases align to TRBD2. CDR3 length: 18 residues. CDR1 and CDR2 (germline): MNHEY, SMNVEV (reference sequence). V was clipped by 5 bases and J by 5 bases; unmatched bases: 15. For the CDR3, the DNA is TGTGCCAGCAGTCTTGGGATACGACTAGCGGGCTTCAACAATGAGCAGTTCTTC. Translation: CASSLGIRLAGFNNEQFF.

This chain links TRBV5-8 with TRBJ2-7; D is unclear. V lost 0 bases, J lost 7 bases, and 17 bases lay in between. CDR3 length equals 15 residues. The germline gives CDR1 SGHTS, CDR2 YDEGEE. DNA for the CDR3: TGTGCCAGCAGCTTGGATGGCAGCCAACTTAGAGAGCAGTACTTC. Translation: CASSLDGSQLREQYF. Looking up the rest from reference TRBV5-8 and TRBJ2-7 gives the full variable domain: EAGVTQSPTHLIKTRGQQATLRCSPISGHTSVYWYQQALGLGLQFLLWYDEGEERNRGNFPPRFSGRQFPNYSSELNVNALELEDSALYLCASSLDGSQLREQYFGPGTRLTVT.

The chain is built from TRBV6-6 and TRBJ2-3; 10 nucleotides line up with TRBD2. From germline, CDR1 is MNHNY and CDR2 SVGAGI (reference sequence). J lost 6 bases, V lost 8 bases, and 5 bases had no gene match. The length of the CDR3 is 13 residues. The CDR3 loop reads CASLAGVSDTQYF. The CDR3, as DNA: TGTGCCAGCCTAGCGGGAGTTTCCGATACGCAGTATTTT.

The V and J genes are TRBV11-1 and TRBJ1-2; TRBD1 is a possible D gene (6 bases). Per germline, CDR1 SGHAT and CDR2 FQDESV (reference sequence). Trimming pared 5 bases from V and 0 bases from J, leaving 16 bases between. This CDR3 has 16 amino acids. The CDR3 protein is CASSLVGGTANYGYTF. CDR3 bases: TGTGCCAGCAGCCTAGTAGGGGGTACCGCTAACTATGGCTACACCTTC.

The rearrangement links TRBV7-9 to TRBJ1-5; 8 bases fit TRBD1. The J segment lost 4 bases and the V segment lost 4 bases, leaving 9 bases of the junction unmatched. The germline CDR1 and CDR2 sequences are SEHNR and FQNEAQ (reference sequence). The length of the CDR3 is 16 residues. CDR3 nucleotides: TGTGCCAGCAGCTCTAGTAGAGGACAGGGTAATCAGCCCCAGCATTTT. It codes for CASSSSRGQGNQPQHF.

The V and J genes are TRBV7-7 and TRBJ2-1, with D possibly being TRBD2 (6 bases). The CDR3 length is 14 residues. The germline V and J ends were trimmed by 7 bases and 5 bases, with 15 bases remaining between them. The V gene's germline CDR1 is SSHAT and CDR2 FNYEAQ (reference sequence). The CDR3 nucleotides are TGTGCCAGCACCTTGACCCCGGGGGACAATGAGCAGTTCTTC. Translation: CASTLTPGDNEQFF.